The rows below give T cell receptor beta chains drawn from one sample of a study of blood T cell repertoires in COVID-19. The assay was immunoSEQ multiplex PCR, and TCRdb's table has in-frame clones only and misses some. The sample yields 200,000 or so clones, roughly 84% seen once. Sequencing was done on a sample of PBMCs or T cells enriched from blood (not recorded which). The receptors derive from a man aged 35 to 55 who had recovered from COVID-19. Each CDR3 is given with its conserved first and last residue. The order of the fields is clone size, J gene, V gene, D gene, CDR3 DNA, CDR3 protein. The D gene is left open where the match is weak. Some rows mark clone size as missing; the rest say once, few, many or name a class of expanded clone.

>.|TRBJ1-2|TRBV5-4|TRBD1
TGTGCCAGCAGCCACTATTCAGGGGGCTATGGCTACACCTTC
CASSHYSGGYGYTF
>once|TRBJ1-4|TRBV5-1|.
TGCGCCAGCAGTTCCGACTGGGAAAAACTGTTTTTT
CASSSDWEKLFF
>.|TRBJ2-2|TRBV6-5|TRBD2
TGTGCCAGCGTTAGTAGCGGGGGCGTCACCGGGGAGCTGTTTTTT
CASVSSGGVTGELFF
>.|TRBJ2-7|TRBV6-1|TRBD2
TGTGCCAGCAGTGAAGATAGCGGGCAGTACTACGAGCAGTACTTC
CASSEDSGQYYEQYF
>once|TRBJ2-7|TRBV27|.
TGTGCCAGCAGCCTGGGGGGCGAGCAGTACTTC
CASSLGGEQYF
>.|TRBJ2-7|TRBV9|TRBD1
TGTGCCAGCAGCCCGTCGGCAAACACGGGACAGGGGGATCTCCACTTC
CASSPSANTGQGDLHF
>.|TRBJ1-1|TRBV4-1|.
TGCGCCAGCAGCCAGAGGGACTTGAACACTGAAGCTTTCTTT
CASSQRDLNTEAFF
>.|TRBJ1-4|TRBV4-1|.
TGCGCCAGCAGCCAAGATCATCGCCACTCTAATGAAAAACTGTTTTTT
CASSQDHRHSNEKLFF
>few|TRBJ1-4|TRBV19|.
TGTGCCAGTGCGAGGGCTGAAAAACTGTTTTTT
CASARAEKLFF
>once|TRBJ1-1|TRBV19|.
TGTGCCAGTAGTATATCGGCCGGGAAAGCTTTCTTT
CASSISAGKAFF
>.|TRBJ1-5|TRBV9|TRBD1
TGTGCCAGCAGCGTAGCGACAGGGGGTAGATTTCAGCCCCAGCATTTT
CASSVATGGRFQPQHF
>.|TRBJ1-1|TRBV4-1|.
TGCGCCAGCAGCCAAGTGTCTGGACAGAACACTGAAGCTTTCTTT
CASSQVSGQNTEAFF
>.|TRBJ1-2|TRBV20-1|TRBD1
TGCAGTGCTAGTGGGACAGGGGAAAGATTTTATGGCTACACCTTC
CSASGTGERFYGYTF